A single sample gave rise to the 13 T cell receptor beta chains below, sequenced in a study of OX40 agonist ivuxolimab in advanced cancers. Measured with immunoSEQ multiplex PCR; TCRdb has only the in-frame clones, and not every one. The table has about 56,000 clones, roughly 91% seen once. The starting material was CD4+ or CD8+ T cells sorted from blood, obtained in a trial of the OX40 agonist ivuxolimab. These receptors all come from an adult with an advanced solid tumor such as melanoma, head and neck, liver or kidney cancer.

The chain uses TRBV2 and TRBJ1-1; the D is unclear. The CDR3 length is 15 residues. V dropped 10 bases and J dropped 1 base, with 19 bases sitting between them. Germline V gives CDR1 SNHLY, CDR2 FYNNEI. The CDR3 here is CATLLGRLSNTEAFF. CDR3 DNA sequence: TGTGCCACCCTTCTAGGACGGTTATCGAACACTGAAGCTTTCTTT.

The chain uses TRBV5-1 and TRBJ2-7; unclear D gene. In germline, CDR1 is SGHRS, CDR2 YFSETQ. Trimming removed 3 bases from V and 2 bases from J, with 9 bases in between. CDR3 length: 13 amino acids. The CDR3: CASSSHGTYEQYF. CDR3 DNA sequence: TGCGCCAGCAGCTCCCACGGTACCTACGAGCAGTACTTC.

There are a few counts of this clone. The rearrangement joins TRBV2 to TRBJ1-1; 8 nucleotides agree with TRBD1. The V segment lost 9 bases and the J segment 7 bases; nucleotides outside the gene matches: 10. CDR1 and CDR2 from the germline V gene are SNHLY and FYNNEI. This CDR3 is built from 13 residues. The CDR3 coding sequence is TGTGCCAGTACTGTAACAGGGGGAGGTGAAGCTTTCTTT. It codes for CASTVTGGGEAFF.

V is TRBV6-4 and J is TRBJ2-3; no reliable D call. The V end lost 8 bases, the J end lost 1 base, and 13 bases lay between the germline ends. Germline CDR1 MRHNA, CDR2 SNTAGT. The CDR3 consists of 14 residues. CDR3 residues: CASRRTAGTDTQYF. The CDR3 DNA reads as TGTGCCAGCCGGCGGACCGCCGGCACAGATACGCAGTATTTT.

This chain joins TRBV6-1 and TRBJ2-1; 8 positions match TRBD2. The CDR3 contains 15 residues. V was pared by 1 base and J by 4 bases, with 3 bases of the junction left unmatched. Germline V lookup: CDR1 MNHNS, CDR2 SASEGT. Written as DNA, the CDR3 is TGTGCCAGCAGTGAAGGGACTAGCTCTTACAATGAGCAGTTCTTC. The encoded protein is CASSEGTSSYNEQFF.

This clone was found once. The rearrangement uses TRBV7-2 and TRBJ2-5; D ambiguous. The CDR3 has 15 amino acids. The germline V gene encodes CDR1 SGHTA and CDR2 FQGNSA. Trimming pared 1 base from V and 2 bases from J, leaving 11 bases between. This CDR3 reads CASSLGSGRQETQYF. The CDR3 coding sequence is TGTGCCAGCAGCTTAGGATCAGGCAGGCAAGAGACCCAGTACTTC.

This clone showed up just once. The chain carries TRBV4-1 and TRBJ2-7; D may be TRBD2 (5 bases). The germline CDR1 and CDR2 sequences are MGHRA and YSYEKL. V gave up 1 base and J gave up 6 bases, with 10 bases separating them. This CDR3 contains 13 residues. DNA for the CDR3: TGCGCCAGCAGCCAAGGAACTAGTGCCGAGCAGTACTTC. Translation: CASSQGTSAEQYF.

The V and J genes are TRBV5-6 and TRBJ1-1; possibly TRBD1 for D (5 bases). Trimming took off 4 bases at V and 5 bases at J, with 12 bases between the two ends. CDR3 size: 13 residues. The germline CDR1 and CDR2 sequences are SGHDT and YYEEEE. As DNA, the CDR3 is TGTGCCAGCAGCGTGACCGGGGGGACTGAAGCTTTCTTT. Its protein is CASSVTGGTEAFF.

The chain couples TRBV30 to TRBJ1-4; D remains ambiguous. The V gene lost 2 bases and the J gene lost 4 bases, with 8 bases spanning the gap. CDR1 and CDR2 from the germline V gene are GTSNPN and SVGIG (reference sequence). This CDR3 region has 13 residues. This chain's CDR3 is CAWSISLNEKLFF. The DNA for the CDR3 is TGTGCCTGGAGTATCAGCCTTAATGAAAAACTGTTTTTT.

The chain links TRBV9 to TRBJ2-7; TRBD2 is a possible D gene (5 bases). Trimming removed 5 bases at V and 0 bases at J, with 15 bases between. Germline CDR1 reads SGDLS; CDR2 reads YYNGEE. CDR3 length equals 15 residues. DNA of the CDR3: TGTGCCAGCAGTCGCGGGCTTTCAGTCTCCTACGAGCAGTACTTC. It is translated as CASSRGLSVSYEQYF. Complete variable domain (other parts from reference TRBV9 and TRBJ2-7): DSGVTQTPKHLITATGQRVTLRCSPRSGDLSVYWYQQSLDQGLQFLIQYYNGEERAKGNILERFSAQQFPDLHSELNLSSLELGDSALYFCASSRGLSVSYEQYFGPGTRLTVT.

This clone has just one count. The rearrangement uses TRBV6-4 and TRBJ2-3; 12 nucleotides match TRBD2. Germline V gives CDR1 MRHNA, CDR2 SNTAGT. The CDR3 totals 16 residues. Trimming took 4 bases from V and 2 from J; bases not matched to a gene: 4. The CDR3, as DNA: TGTGCCAGCAGTGGACTAGCGGGAGCCCACACAGATACGCAGTATTTT. It codes for CASSGLAGAHTDTQYF.

This clone was seen once. The chain carries TRBV7-9 and TRBJ2-7; D perhaps matches TRBD2 (5 bases). Trimming stripped 1 base from V and 4 bases from J, with 11 bases between. This CDR3 region has 14 residues. Germline CDR1 is SEHNR and CDR2 is FQNEAQ (reference sequence). The CDR3 DNA is TGTGCCAGCAGCTTAGACGGAGCGGCTTACGAGCAGTACTTC. It is translated as CASSLDGAAYEQYF.

CDR3 protein: CASSLATQGPTGELFF. The CDR3 region has the DNA TGTGCCAGCAGCTTGGCCACTCAGGGCCCGACCGGGGAGCTGTTTTTT. The V call is TRBV5-6, the J call TRBJ2-2; the D gene is possibly TRBD1 (5 bases). Trimming pared 0 bases from V and 5 bases from J, leaving 14 bases between. From germline, CDR1 is SGHDT and CDR2 YYEEEE. This CDR3 contains 16 residues.